These T cell receptor beta chains were read from a single sample in a study of beta chain features in type 1 diabetes. The method was immunoSEQ multiplex PCR; TCRdb's version includes in-frame clones alone and lacks a portion of them. The repertoire holds 810,000 or so clones, with roughly a sixth as singletons. The sample was naive CD4+ T cells from blood. These TCRs come from a woman between 18 and 29 years old in good health. Each CDR3 is given with its conserved first and last residue. The D gene is left open where the match is weak. For some rows the clone size is stated as once, few or many, or as a class when expanded; others skip it.

clone_size	d_call	j_call	v_call	cdr3_nt	cdr3_aa
-	TRBD1	TRBJ2-7	TRBV19	TGTGCCAGTAGGAAACATCACCACGGGGACAGGGGTTACGAGCAGTACTTC	CASRKHHHGDRGYEQYF
-	-	TRBJ1-5	TRBV28	TGTGCCAGCAGTTTATTAGGTCAGCCCCAGCATTTT	CASSLLGQPQHF
few	TRBD2	TRBJ2-3	TRBV29-1	TGCAGCTGGGGGGGGTTTTCAGATACGCAGTATTTT	CSWGGFSDTQYF
-	TRBD2	TRBJ2-5	TRBV10-3	TGTGCCATCAGTGACCTTAGCGGGAGCCCCGCAGAGACCCAGTACTTC	CAISDLSGSPAETQYF
-	-	TRBJ2-5	TRBV4-3	TGCGCCAGCAGCCTCAGGGGTCAAGAGACCCAGTACTTC	CASSLRGQETQYF
few	-	TRBJ2-7	TRBV7-2	TGTGCCAGCAGCAACCGACCGGTCTCCTACGAGCAGTACTTC	CASSNRPVSYEQYF
few	TRBD1	TRBJ1-1	TRBV28	TGTGCCAGCAGCCAGGGGGGTTTGAGCACTGAAGCTTTCTTT	CASSQGGLSTEAFF
few	-	TRBJ2-3	TRBV29-1	TGCAGCGTTGGGATCGGGAGCACAGATACGCAGTATTTT	CSVGIGSTDTQYF
-	-	TRBJ2-7	TRBV7-9	TGTGCCAGCAGCTTGGTCTCAGGGCAACGCTCCTACGAGCAGTACTTC	CASSLVSGQRSYEQYF
few	-	TRBJ2-5	TRBV5-6	TGTGCCAGCAGCTTGAGAGACTCGGAGACCCAGTACTTC	CASSLRDSETQYF
few	TRBD1	TRBJ1-2	TRBV7-8	TGTGCCAGCAGCCGGGACAGGGAATATGGCTACACCTTC	CASSRDREYGYTF
few	TRBD1	TRBJ1-3	TRBV7-9	TGTGCCAGCAGTTACAGACAGGGAATATCTGGAAACACCATATATTTT	CASSYRQGISGNTIYF
-	-	TRBJ2-7	TRBV28	TGTGCCAGCAGAAGCGGAGAGGGGCTCTACGAGCAGTACTTC	CASRSGEGLYEQYF
-	-	TRBJ2-3	TRBV7-2	TGTGCCAGCAGCCCTTCAAGGAAACCAACAGATACGCAGTATTTT	CASSPSRKPTDTQYF
-	-	TRBJ1-2	TRBV4-3	TGCGCCAGCAGCCATACGAGACGGCACAACTATGGCTACACCTTC	CASSHTRRHNYGYTF
few	-	TRBJ2-1	TRBV7-9	TGTGCCAGCAGCTTAGTACAGAGTGAGCAGTTCTTC	CASSLVQSEQFF
-	-	TRBJ2-7	TRBV11-3	TGTGCCAGCAGCCCCCTGACAGGTGGCGAGCAGTACTTC	CASSPLTGGEQYF
few	-	TRBJ2-7	TRBV28	TGTGCCAGCAGTTTCGGCGGTTCCTCCTACGAGCAGTACTTC	CASSFGGSSYEQYF
few	TRBD1	TRBJ2-7	TRBV6-6	TGTGCCAGCAGTTACGGGACAGGGTTCTCCTACGAGCAGTACTTC	CASSYGTGFSYEQYF
-	-	TRBJ2-1	TRBV5-1	TGCGCCAGCAGTACCGGAAGCTCCTACAATGAGCAGTTCTTC	CASSTGSSYNEQFF
few	-	TRBJ2-6	TRBV2	TGTGCCAGCAGTGCCCAGAGCTCTGGGGCCAACGTCCTGACTTTC	CASSAQSSGANVLTF
many	-	TRBJ2-2	TRBV21-1	TGTGCCAGCAGCAACCCTCCGGCTAGCGGGAGCAACACCGGGGAGCTGTTTTTT	CASSNPPASGSNTGELFF
-	-	TRBJ1-1	TRBV5-1	TGCGCCAGCAGCTTGAACCAAAACACTGAAGCTTTCTTT	CASSLNQNTEAFF
-	TRBD1	TRBJ1-3	TRBV19	TGTGCCAGTATGACAGGGCGTGGAAACACCATATATTTT	CASMTGRGNTIYF
-	TRBD2	TRBJ2-1	TRBV5-4	TGTGCCAGCAGCTCGGGACTAGCGGGAGGTTCTACCTTTATTGTCCGGGGGCAGTTCTTC	CASSSGLAGGSTFIVRGQFF
few	-	TRBJ1-1	TRBV6-6	TGTGCCAGCAGTTACTCGAAAGCCTTGGAAGCTTTCTTT	CASSYSKALEAFF